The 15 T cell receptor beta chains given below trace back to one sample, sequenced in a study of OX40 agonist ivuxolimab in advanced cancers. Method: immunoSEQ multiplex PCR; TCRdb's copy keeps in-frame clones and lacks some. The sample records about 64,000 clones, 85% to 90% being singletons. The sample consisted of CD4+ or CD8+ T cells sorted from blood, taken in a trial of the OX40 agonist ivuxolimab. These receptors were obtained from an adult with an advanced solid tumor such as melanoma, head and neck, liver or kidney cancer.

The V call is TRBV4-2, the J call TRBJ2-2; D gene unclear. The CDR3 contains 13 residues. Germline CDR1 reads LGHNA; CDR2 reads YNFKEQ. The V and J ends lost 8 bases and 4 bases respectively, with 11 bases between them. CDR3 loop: CASLTVGTGELFF. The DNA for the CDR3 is TGTGCCAGCTTGACCGTCGGCACCGGGGAGCTGTTTTTT.

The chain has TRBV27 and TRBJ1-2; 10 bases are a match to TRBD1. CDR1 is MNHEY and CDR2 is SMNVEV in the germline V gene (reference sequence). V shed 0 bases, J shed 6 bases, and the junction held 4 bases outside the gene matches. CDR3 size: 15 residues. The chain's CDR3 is CASSLSAGTGDGYTF. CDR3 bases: TGTGCCAGCAGTTTATCCGCCGGGACAGGGGATGGCTACACCTTC.

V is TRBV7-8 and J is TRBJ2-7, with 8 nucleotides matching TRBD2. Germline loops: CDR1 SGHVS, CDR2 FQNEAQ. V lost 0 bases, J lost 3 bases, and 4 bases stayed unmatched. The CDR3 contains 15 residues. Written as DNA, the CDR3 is TGTGCCAGCAGCTTAGCTAGCGGGGTCTTCTACGAGCAGTACTTC. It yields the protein CASSLASGVFYEQYF.

Here the CDR3 DNA reads TGTGCCAGCAGCCCCGACAGGGGGCTAACCCTAGCCAAAAACATTCAGTACTTC. The encoded protein is CASSPDRGLTLAKNIQYF. The chain couples TRBV7-7 to TRBJ2-4; 10 bases map to TRBD1. This CDR3 comprises 18 residues. The ends lost 5 bases at V and 0 bases at J; junction bases unmatched: 10. Germline V lookup: CDR1 SSHAT, CDR2 FNYEAQ (reference sequence).

CDR3 sequence reads: CASSLRPLGEGTGELFF. CDR3 DNA sequence: TGTGCCAGCAGCTTAAGACCCCTGGGGGAGGGCACCGGGGAGCTGTTTTTT. The chain has TRBV7-3 and TRBJ2-2; TRBD2 matches 7 bases. The V segment lost 1 base and the J segment 4 bases; nucleotides outside the gene matches: 9. Germline V gene lookup returns CDR1 SGHTA and CDR2 FQGTGA. CDR3 length: 17 amino acids.

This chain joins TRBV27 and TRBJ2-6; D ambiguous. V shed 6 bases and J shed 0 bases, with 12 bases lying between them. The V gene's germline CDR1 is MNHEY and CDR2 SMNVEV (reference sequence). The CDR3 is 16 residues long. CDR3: CASSSPGGSGANVLTF. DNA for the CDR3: TGTGCCAGCAGCTCCCCGGGTGGCTCTGGGGCCAACGTCCTGACTTTC.

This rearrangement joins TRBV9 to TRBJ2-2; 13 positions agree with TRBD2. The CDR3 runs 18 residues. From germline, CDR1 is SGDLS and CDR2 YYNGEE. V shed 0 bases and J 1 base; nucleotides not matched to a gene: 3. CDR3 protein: CASSVEGLAGLNTGELFF. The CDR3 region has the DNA TGTGCCAGCAGCGTAGAGGGACTAGCGGGGTTGAACACCGGGGAGCTGTTTTTT.

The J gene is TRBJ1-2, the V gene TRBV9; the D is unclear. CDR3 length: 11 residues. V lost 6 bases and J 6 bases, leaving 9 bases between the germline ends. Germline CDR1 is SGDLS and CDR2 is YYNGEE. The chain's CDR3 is CASMGRNGYTF. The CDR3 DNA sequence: TGTGCCAGCATGGGAAGGAATGGCTACACCTTC.

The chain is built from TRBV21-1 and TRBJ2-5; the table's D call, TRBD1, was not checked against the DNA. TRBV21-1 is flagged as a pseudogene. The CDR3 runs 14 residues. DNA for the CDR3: TGTGCCAGCAGCGGACAGGGAGGTCAAGAGACCCAGTACTTC. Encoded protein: CASSGQGGQETQYF.

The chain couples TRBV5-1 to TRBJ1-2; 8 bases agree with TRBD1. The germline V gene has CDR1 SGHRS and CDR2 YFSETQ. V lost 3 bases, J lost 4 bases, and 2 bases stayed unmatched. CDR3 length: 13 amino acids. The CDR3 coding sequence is TGCGCCAGCAGCTCGGACAGGGCCTATGGCTACACCTTC. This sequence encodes CASSSDRAYGYTF.

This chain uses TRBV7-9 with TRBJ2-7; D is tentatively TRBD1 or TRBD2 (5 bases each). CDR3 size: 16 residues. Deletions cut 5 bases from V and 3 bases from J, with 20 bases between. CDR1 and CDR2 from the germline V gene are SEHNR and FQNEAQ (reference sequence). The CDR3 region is CASSPDGTANRYEQYF. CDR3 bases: TGTGCCAGCAGCCCGGACGGGACGGCAAATCGCTACGAGCAGTACTTC.

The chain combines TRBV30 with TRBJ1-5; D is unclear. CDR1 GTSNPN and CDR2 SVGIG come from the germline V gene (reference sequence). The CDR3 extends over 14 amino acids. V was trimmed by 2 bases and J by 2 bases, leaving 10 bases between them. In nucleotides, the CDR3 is TGTGCCTGGAGTATACCTCAGGGCAATCAGCCCCAGCATTTT. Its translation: CAWSIPQGNQPQHF.

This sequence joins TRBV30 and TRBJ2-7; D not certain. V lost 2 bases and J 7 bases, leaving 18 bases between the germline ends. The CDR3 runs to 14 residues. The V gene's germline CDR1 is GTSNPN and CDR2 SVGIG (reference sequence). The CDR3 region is CAWSSSRYIKEQYF. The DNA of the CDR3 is TGTGCCTGGAGTTCCTCCCGATACATTAAGGAGCAGTACTTC.

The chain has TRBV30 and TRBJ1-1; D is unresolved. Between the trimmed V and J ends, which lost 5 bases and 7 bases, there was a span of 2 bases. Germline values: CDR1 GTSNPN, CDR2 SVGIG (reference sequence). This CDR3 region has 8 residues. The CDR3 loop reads CAWGEAFF. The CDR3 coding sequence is TGTGCCTGGGGTGAAGCTTTCTTT.

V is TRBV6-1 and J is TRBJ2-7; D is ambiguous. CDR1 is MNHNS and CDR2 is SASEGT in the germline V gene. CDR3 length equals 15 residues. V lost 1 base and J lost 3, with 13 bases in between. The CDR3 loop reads CASSEVSFALYEQYF. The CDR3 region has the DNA TGTGCCAGCAGTGAAGTTAGCTTCGCTCTCTACGAGCAGTACTTC.